These 6 T cell receptor beta chains originate from one sample sequenced in a study of monozygotic twins with cystic fibrosis. Assay: immunoSEQ multiplex PCR; the TCRdb copy retains only in-frame clones and omits some. The top ten hold 0.8% to 1% of the sample, which has roughly 29,000 clones, over 80% seen once. Sequencing was done on a sample of blood. These receptors were obtained from a girl aged 2 to 9 with cystic fibrosis.

This sequence joins TRBV5-1 and TRBJ1-4; tentatively, D is TRBD1 (5 bases). Germline V CDR1 and CDR2: SGHRS, YFSETQ. This CDR3 comprises 14 residues. V lost 0 bases to trimming and J lost 8 bases, with 11 bases between them. In DNA form, the CDR3 reads TGCGCCAGCAGCTTGGGCCAGGGAGGCGAAAAACTGTTTTTT. Protein: CASSLGQGGEKLFF.

This chain links TRBV2 with TRBJ1-1, with D unclear. The length of the CDR3 is 11 residues. V lost 5 bases and J lost 1, with 2 bases in between. The germline gives CDR1 SNHLY, CDR2 FYNNEI. This CDR3 reads CASSPNTEAFF. The CDR3 bases are TGTGCCAGCAGTCCGAACACTGAAGCTTTCTTT.

The CDR3 DNA is TGTGCCAGCAGTTTAGCTGACGGGAACAATGAGCAGTTCTTC. It yields the protein CASSLADGNNEQFF. The V and J genes are TRBV27 and TRBJ2-1; D may be TRBD2 (5 bases). V lost 2 bases, J lost 5 bases, and 10 bases lay in between. The CDR3 is made up of 14 amino acids. Per germline, CDR1 MNHEY and CDR2 SMNVEV (reference sequence).

This clone has only one observation. The genes are TRBV11-2 and TRBJ1-5, with unresolved D. CDR1 and CDR2 from the germline V gene are SGHAT and FQNNGV. The CDR3 has 16 amino acids. The V gene lost 1 base and the J gene lost 0 bases, with 10 bases spanning the gap. This chain's CDR3 is CASSLAGSDSNQPQHF. The CDR3 DNA sequence: TGTGCCAGCAGCTTAGCTGGGTCAGATAGCAATCAGCCCCAGCATTTT.

The gene calls are TRBV2 and TRBJ2-7; D gene ambiguous. The CDR3 has 11 residues. CDR1 is SNHLY and CDR2 is FYNNEI in the germline V gene. The V gene lost 5 bases and the J gene lost 3 bases, with 5 bases spanning the gap. The CDR3 spells CASSRLYEQYF. CDR3 sequence (DNA): TGTGCCAGCAGTCGGCTCTACGAGCAGTACTTC.

This rearrangement joins TRBV9 to TRBJ2-3, with 13 bases aligning to TRBD2. Trimming took 0 bases from V and 5 from J; bases not matched to a gene: 3. Germline lookup yields CDR1 SGDLS and CDR2 YYNGEE. There are 16 residues in the CDR3. The CDR3 nucleotides are TGTGCCAGCAGCGTAGGGACTAGCGGGAGCCTAGATACGCAGTATTTT. It encodes CASSVGTSGSLDTQYF. The full variable domain, with the rest looked up from reference TRBV9 and TRBJ2-3, is DSGVTQTPKHLITATGQRVTLRCSPRSGDLSVYWYQQSLDQGLQFLIQYYNGEERAKGNILERFSAQQFPDLHSELNLSSLELGDSALYFCASSVGTSGSLDTQYFGPGTRLTVL.